This entry lists 10 T cell receptor beta chains sequenced from one sample in a study of T cell changes during pregnancy in multiple sclerosis. TCRdb's table, derived via immunoSEQ multiplex PCR, lists solely in-frame clones and lacks some. Of over 90,000 clones listed, around 91% are singletons. This sample comprised peripheral blood, obtained after pregnancy. These receptors were collected from a female donor with multiple sclerosis, enrolled in a pregnancy study.

The chain couples TRBV6-5 to TRBJ1-2; D gene uncertain. In germline, CDR1 is MNHEY, CDR2 SVGAGI. The CDR3 has 15 amino acids. V was shortened by 6 bases and J by 3 bases, with 17 bases between the two germline ends. CDR3 protein: CASREGKGPYYGYTF. The CDR3 DNA reads as TGTGCCAGCAGAGAGGGAAAAGGCCCTTACTATGGCTACACCTTC.

This chain links TRBV25-1 with TRBJ2-3; D unresolved. Germline loops: CDR1 MGHDK, CDR2 SYGVNS. Trimming shortened V by 2 bases and J by 5 bases, and 17 bases separated the two germline ends. The CDR3 spans 16 residues. CDR3 in amino acids: CASSEATAKAEDTQYF. CDR3 nucleotide sequence: TGTGCCAGCAGTGAAGCTACCGCTAAGGCGGAAGATACGCAGTATTTT.

The CDR3 DNA sequence: TGCGCCACTACGGACTGGCCAGCGGGAGTGAGCGGGGAGCTGTTTTTT. Translating gives CATTDWPAGVSGELFF. The chain combines TRBV4-1 with TRBJ2-2; TRBD2 matches 8 bases. The germline V gene encodes CDR1 MGHRA and CDR2 YSYEKL. This CDR3 comprises 16 residues. The V segment lost 10 bases and the J segment 7 bases; nucleotides outside the gene matches: 17.

The genes are TRBV4-2 and TRBJ2-7; 10 bases match TRBD1. Germline values: CDR1 LGHNA, CDR2 YNFKEQ. The V and J ends lost 0 bases and 2 bases, in that order; junction bases with no gene match: 4. The length of the CDR3 is 16 residues. CDR3 amino acids: CASSQDAGTGAYEQYF. The DNA of the CDR3 is TGTGCCAGCAGCCAAGATGCCGGGACAGGGGCCTACGAGCAGTACTTC.

The gene calls are TRBV2 and TRBJ1-3, with 10 bases lining up with TRBD1. With V trimmed by 11 bases and J by 0 bases, 13 bases remained unmatched. The V gene's germline CDR1 is SNHLY and CDR2 FYNNEI. CDR3 size: 17 residues. CDR3 protein: CAEPPGQGFYSGNTIYF. Here the CDR3 DNA reads TGTGCCGAGCCACCGGGACAGGGGTTTTACTCTGGAAACACCATATATTTT.

V gene TRBV27 combines with J gene TRBJ2-3; 11 nucleotides align to TRBD2. Germline values: CDR1 MNHEY, CDR2 SMNVEV (reference sequence). This CDR3 has 16 amino acids. The trim removed 3 bases at V and 6 bases at J, leaving 8 bases unmatched. In DNA, the CDR3 is TGTGCCAGCAGTTTCTTAGCGGGAGGGCCGGCGGATACGCAGTATTTT. It encodes CASSFLAGGPADTQYF.

The chain employs TRBV5-1 and TRBJ2-5; 10 bases match TRBD1. Germline values: CDR1 SGHRS, CDR2 YFSETQ. CDR3 length: 14 amino acids. Losses at the gene ends were 5 bases for V and 5 bases for J; bases not matched to a gene: 6. The DNA for the CDR3 is TGCGCCAGCAGACGTAGACAGGGGGCTGAGACCCAGTACTTC. Translating it yields CASRRRQGAETQYF.

This chain uses TRBV18 with TRBJ1-2, with D tentatively TRBD1 (5 bases). Trimming cost V 3 bases and J 6 bases, with 14 bases left between them. The CDR3 consists of 14 residues. Germline CDR1 reads KGHSH; CDR2 reads LQKENI. CDR3 nucleotides: TGTGCCAGCTCACCCTTGGAGGGGAGAGATGGCTACACCTTC. The encoded protein is CASSPLEGRDGYTF.

The chain combines TRBV7-9 with TRBJ2-7; TRBD1 matches 7 bases. The V and J ends lost 5 bases and 3 bases, in that order; junction bases with no gene match: 7. The length of the CDR3 is 14 residues. CDR1 is SEHNR, CDR2 FQNEAQ, per germline (reference sequence). The CDR3: CASSLGQLIYEQYF. In DNA form, the CDR3 reads TGTGCCAGCAGCCTGGGACAGCTCATCTACGAGCAGTACTTC.

V usage is TRBV7-8 and J usage is TRBJ2-2; a weak D match, TRBD1 (5 bases). The CDR3 is 12 amino acids. V lost 3 bases and J lost 8, with 7 bases in between. Germline V gives CDR1 SGHVS, CDR2 FQNEAQ. CDR3 nucleotide sequence: TGTGCCAGCAGCTTGGGGCAGGGGGAGCTGTTTTTT. As protein: CASSLGQGELFF.